This TCR beta chain was recovered during a study of blood T cells in healthy people across ages. Next came a second PCR, run for about 6 to 12 cycles, which used a sample-barcoded 5' primer along with a J-beta primer mix. TCRdb called the 5' RACE reads again in MiXCR, with one record for every CDR3 protein. The data show 650,000 to 800,000 distinct CDR3 sequences, around 43% seen once. Trimming at V came to 1 base and at J to 4 bases, leaving 3 bases not matched to a gene. The CDR3 is 14 residues long. Germline-derived CDR1 and CDR2 are DFQATT and SNEGSKA (reference sequence). The study isolated at least 7 million PBMCs from each sample.

The sample taken for sequencing was blood. The chain carries TRBV20-1 and TRBJ2-3, with 9 bases lining up with TRBD2. The clonotype originates from a man between 60 and 75 years old in good health. Written as DNA, the CDR3 is TGCAGTGCTAGAGTGGCGGGGGGGTCAGATACGCAGTATTTT. Translated, it gives CSARVAGGSDTQYF.